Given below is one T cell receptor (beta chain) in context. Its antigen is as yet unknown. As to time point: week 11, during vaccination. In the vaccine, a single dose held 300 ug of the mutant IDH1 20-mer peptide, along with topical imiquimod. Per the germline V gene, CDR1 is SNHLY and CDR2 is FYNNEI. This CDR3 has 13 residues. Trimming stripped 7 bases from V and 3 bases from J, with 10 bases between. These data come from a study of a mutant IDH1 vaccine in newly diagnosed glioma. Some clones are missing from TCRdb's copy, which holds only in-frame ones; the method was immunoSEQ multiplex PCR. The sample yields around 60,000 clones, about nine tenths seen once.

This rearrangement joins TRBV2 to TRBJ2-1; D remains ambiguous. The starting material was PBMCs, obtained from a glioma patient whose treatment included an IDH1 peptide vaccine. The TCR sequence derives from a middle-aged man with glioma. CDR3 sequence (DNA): TGTGCCAGCAAGCAGACCGTCTACAATGAGCAGTTCTTC. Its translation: CASKQTVYNEQFF.